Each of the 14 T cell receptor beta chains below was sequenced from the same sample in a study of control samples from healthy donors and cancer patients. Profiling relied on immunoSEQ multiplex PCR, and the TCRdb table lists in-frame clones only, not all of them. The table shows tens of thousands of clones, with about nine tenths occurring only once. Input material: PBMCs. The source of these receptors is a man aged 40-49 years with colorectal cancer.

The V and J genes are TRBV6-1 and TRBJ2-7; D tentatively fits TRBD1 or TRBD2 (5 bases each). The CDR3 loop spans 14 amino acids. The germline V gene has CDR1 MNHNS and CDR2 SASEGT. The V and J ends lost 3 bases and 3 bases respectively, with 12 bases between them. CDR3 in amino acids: CASSEGRRLYEQYF. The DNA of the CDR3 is TGTGCCAGCAGTGAGGGACGCCGACTCTACGAGCAGTACTTC.

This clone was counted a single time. The CDR3 loop is CASSFAGVGNQPQHF. The DNA of the CDR3 is TGTGCCAGCAGTTTCGCAGGGGTTGGCAATCAGCCCCAGCATTTT. This chain links TRBV27 with TRBJ1-5, with D possibly matching TRBD1 (6 bases). The length of the CDR3 is 15 residues. Germline lookup yields CDR1 MNHEY and CDR2 SMNVEV (reference sequence). The germline V and J ends were trimmed by 3 bases and 2 bases, with 11 bases remaining between them.

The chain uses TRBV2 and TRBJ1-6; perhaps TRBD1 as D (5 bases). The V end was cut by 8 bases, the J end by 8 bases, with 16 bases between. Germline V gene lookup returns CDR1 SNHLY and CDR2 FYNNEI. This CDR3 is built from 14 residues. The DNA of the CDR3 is TGTGCCAGCGATCCCGGCCAGGGTGATTCACCCCTCCACTTT. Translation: CASDPGQGDSPLHF.

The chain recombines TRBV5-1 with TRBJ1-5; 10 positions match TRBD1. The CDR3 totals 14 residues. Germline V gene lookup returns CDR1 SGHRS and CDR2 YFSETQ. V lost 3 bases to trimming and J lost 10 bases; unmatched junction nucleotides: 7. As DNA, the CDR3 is TGCGCCAGCAGCTCCGGGACAGGGGACGATCCCCAGCATTTT. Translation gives CASSSGTGDDPQHF.

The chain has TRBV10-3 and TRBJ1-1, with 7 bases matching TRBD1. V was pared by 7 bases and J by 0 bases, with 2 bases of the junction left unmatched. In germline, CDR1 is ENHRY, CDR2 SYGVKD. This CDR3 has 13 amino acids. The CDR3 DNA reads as TGTGCCATCACGGGACAGCTGAACACTGAAGCTTTCTTT. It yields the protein CAITGQLNTEAFF.

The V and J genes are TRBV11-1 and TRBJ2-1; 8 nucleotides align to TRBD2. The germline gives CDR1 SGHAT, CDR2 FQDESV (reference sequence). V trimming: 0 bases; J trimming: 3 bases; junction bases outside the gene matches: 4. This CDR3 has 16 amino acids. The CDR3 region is CASSLARTSLYNEQFF. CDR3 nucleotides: TGTGCCAGCAGCTTAGCTCGGACTAGCCTCTACAATGAGCAGTTCTTC.

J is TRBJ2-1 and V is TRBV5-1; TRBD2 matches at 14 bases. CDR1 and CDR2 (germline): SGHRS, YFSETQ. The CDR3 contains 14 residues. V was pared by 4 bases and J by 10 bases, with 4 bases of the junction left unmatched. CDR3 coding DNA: TGCGCCAGCAGCCTGGGACTAGCGGGAGAAGAGCAGTTCTTC. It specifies CASSLGLAGEEQFF.

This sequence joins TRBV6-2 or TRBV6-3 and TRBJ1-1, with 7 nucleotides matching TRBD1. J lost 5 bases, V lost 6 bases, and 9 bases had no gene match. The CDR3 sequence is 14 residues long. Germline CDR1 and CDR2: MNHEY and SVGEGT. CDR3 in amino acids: CASSLQGRRTEAFF. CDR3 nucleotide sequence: TGTGCCAGCAGCCTACAGGGGAGGAGGACTGAAGCTTTCTTT.

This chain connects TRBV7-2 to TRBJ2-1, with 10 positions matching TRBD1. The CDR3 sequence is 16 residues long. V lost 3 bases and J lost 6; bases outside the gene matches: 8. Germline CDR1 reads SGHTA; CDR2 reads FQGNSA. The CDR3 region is CASSLLARTGGNEQFF. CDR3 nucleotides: TGTGCCAGCAGCTTGTTAGCCCGGACAGGGGGCAATGAGCAGTTCTTC.

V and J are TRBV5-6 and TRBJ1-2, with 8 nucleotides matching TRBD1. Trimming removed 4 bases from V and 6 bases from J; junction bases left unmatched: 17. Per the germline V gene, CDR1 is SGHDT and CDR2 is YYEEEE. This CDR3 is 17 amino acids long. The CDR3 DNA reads TGTGCCAGCAGCCCCGTGGCAGGGGGCGATATATTGGATGGCTACACCTTC. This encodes CASSPVAGGDILDGYTF.

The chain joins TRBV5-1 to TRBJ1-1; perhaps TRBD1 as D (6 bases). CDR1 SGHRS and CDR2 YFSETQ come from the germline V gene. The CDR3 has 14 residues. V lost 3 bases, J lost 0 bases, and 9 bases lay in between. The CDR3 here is CASSYGGLNTEAFF. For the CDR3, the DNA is TGCGCCAGCAGCTATGGGGGGCTGAACACTGAAGCTTTCTTT.

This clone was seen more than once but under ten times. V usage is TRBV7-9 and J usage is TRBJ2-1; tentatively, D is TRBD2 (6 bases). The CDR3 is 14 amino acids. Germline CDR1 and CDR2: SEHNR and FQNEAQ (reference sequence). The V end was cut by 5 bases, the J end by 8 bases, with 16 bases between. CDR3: CASSPLRGGDEQFF. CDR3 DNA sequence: TGTGCCAGCAGCCCGCTGAGGGGAGGAGATGAGCAGTTCTTC. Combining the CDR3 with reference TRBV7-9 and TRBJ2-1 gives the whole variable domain DTGVSQNPRHKITKRGQNVTFRCDPISEHNRLYWYRQTLGQGPEFLTYFQNEAQLEKSRLLSDRFSAERPKGSFSTLEIQRTEQGDSAMYLCASSPLRGGDEQFFGPGTRLTVL.

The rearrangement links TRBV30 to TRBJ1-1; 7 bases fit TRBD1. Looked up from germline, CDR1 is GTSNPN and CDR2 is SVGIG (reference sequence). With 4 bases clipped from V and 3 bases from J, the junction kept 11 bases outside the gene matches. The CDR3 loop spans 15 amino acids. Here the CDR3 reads CAWIANSRGYTEAFF. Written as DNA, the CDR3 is TGTGCCTGGATAGCTAACTCCAGGGGGTACACTGAAGCTTTCTTT. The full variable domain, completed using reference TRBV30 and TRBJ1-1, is SQTIHQWPATLVQPVGSPLSLECTVEGTSNPNLYWYRQAAGRGLQLLFYSVGIGQISSEVPQNLSASRPQDRQFILSSKKLLLSDSGFYLCAWIANSRGYTEAFFGQGTRLTVV.

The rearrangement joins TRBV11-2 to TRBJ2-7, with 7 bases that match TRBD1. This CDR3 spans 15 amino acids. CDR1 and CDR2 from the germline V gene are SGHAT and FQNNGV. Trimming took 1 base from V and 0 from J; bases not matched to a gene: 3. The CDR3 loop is CASSLGWDSSYEQYF. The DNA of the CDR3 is TGTGCCAGCAGCTTAGGTTGGGACAGCTCCTACGAGCAGTACTTC.